This T cell receptor (beta chain) came from a study of human T cells and chemical hapten exposure. Turning to the study itself: Variation in per-sample TCR yields came mainly from small pooled library volume differences. Study-wide points: TCRs at a frequency above 1 in 1000 stayed unchanged with DPC sensitization.

Single cDNA molecules in the library carried unique molecular identifiers attached during preparation. Per the original methods: A typical sample had roughly 96,000 TCRs, with roughly 23,224 to 690,600 overall. TCRdb re-called the 5' RACE reads through MiXCR, storing one row per CDR3 protein. V and J calls and clone size were set by TCRdb, not the authors. The table lists 65,000 to 90,000 distinct CDR3 sequences, about 16% of them singletons. This clonotype was picked up many times. Its antigen is currently unknown. From whole blood left unfractionated, total RNA was extracted. This sequence was found in a female donor in good health.

The CDR3 protein is CASSRTSGREDEQFF. The CDR3 nucleotides are TGTGCCAGCAGTCGGACTAGCGGGAGGGAAGATGAGCAGTTCTTC. The chain is built from TRBV28 and TRBJ2-1, with TRBD2 identical over 15 bases. V dropped 5 bases and J dropped 8; count of bases not matched to a gene: 4. Germline V gene lookup returns CDR1 MDHEN and CDR2 SYDVKM. The length of the CDR3 is 15 residues.